This TCR beta chain was captured by sequencing in a study of human T cells and chemical hapten exposure (dated by TCRdb to 2020 to 2023). Broadly, across the study: For sensitization, 2% DPC in acetone was applied to a 2 cm by 2 cm area of upper inner arm skin. Weekly therapeutic DPC doses were additionally applied to the scalp of patients throughout the roughly 25-week study period. Patch tests used Finn chambers with 0.01% DPC on the upper back, scored after 6 days by International Contact Dermatitis Research Group standards. Alopecia areata with under or over 50% scalp involvement, alopecia totalis and alopecia universalis were represented in the patient cohort, which was mostly female. The libraries were sequenced as a pool, and the TCR yield per sample differed mostly because of small variations in library volumes within the pool. This study followed changes in the peripheral blood TCR repertoire in vivo during primary and secondary sensitization of alopecia patients to the hapten diphenylcyclopropenone (DPC). Blood samples were taken from patients before sensitization (week 0) and then at 2, 6 and about 24 weeks after DPC sensitization. For TCR sequencing, blood came from twenty-nine alopecia patients at anywhere from one to four time points (pre-sensitization, 2, 6 and 24 weeks).

Library generation was performed with RACE. The sequencer listed for this sample is NextSeq 500. During library preparation, unique molecular identifiers were attached to individual cDNA molecules so that TCRs could be counted in a quantitative, reproducible way. From each blood RNA sample, both TCR alpha and TCR beta chains were sequenced. The paper's processing steps were these. A median of around 100,000 TCRs per sample was observed, with a range of about 23,224 to 750,000. The Decombinator software suite was used to annotate the V, J and CDR3 of the TCR reads. Every sample was subsampled to the same number of TCRs (28,000) for the PS versus PT1 abundance plots. Expanded TCRs were defined as absent before sensitization and observed at least eight times at the 2-week time point. TCRdb reworked the public reads: Q25 trimming with fastp, MiXCR clone assembly, productive beta chains retained. CDR3 protein duplicates are merged, each entry listing the most common genes and DNA. The V and J calls were determined by TCRdb, not by the authors. Across this sample there are 180,000 or so distinct CDR3 sequences, with 14% seen only once. The ten largest clones add up to 1.5% to 2% of the sample.

Reading the label with the study, this specimen's time point is: patch test 1, 2 weeks after DPC sensitization. The label giving this sample's treatment or condition can be read as: therapeutic diphenylcyclopropenone sensitization with weekly scalp DPC. Blood at each patch-test visit was drawn before the patch test was applied. To be eligible, patients had to be aged 18 to 70, diagnosed with alopecia and judged suitable for DPC therapy, while pregnant patients were excluded. Total RNA was isolated from unfractionated whole blood collected in Tempus Blood RNA tubes. Results the study describes overall, beyond this receptor: Compared with pre-sensitization or healthy control sets, expanded TCRs formed significantly more large CDR3 similarity clusters, which is consistent with antigen-driven responses. Because all patients had alopecia, a presumed autoimmune disease, the immune response of the patients might differ from that of healthy individuals. Patch test score was positively correlated with the number of PT1 expanded TCRs, with significance at thresholds 8, 16 and 32 but not at 4. Repeated subsampling changed both the strength of the expansion versus patch-test correlation and the threshold at which the correlation became significant. DPC sensitization did not change the number of TCRs with a frequency above 1 in 1000, and there was no evidence of changes in global repertoire structure.

The sample holds a few counts of this clonotype. The antigen it recognizes is unknown. The input lacks base qualities; no much larger clone sits a single base away. This sequence was found in a woman aged 25 to 39 with alopecia areata. Some clones in this sample may be carry-over from other donors' samples. The sample consisted of whole blood, taken in connection with sensitization to the hapten diphenylcyclopropenone (DPC).

The DNA sequence is as follows: TGTGCCAGCAGCCTACTAGTGAATGAGCAGTTCTTC. Translated, this is CASSLLVNEQFF. This sequence uses TRBV3-1 and TRBJ2-1; TRBD2 is possibly the D segment (5 matching bases). V lost 4 bases and J lost 7 bases; the stretch between them is 8 bases long. The CDR3, from cysteine to phenylalanine, totals 12 residues. Left in the record is the CDR3 DNA by itself, 36 bases read in frame from the first base. CDR1 is given as LGHDT and CDR2 as YNNKEL, both from the germline V gene (reference sequence).